This T cell receptor beta chain emerged from a study of shared T cell receptors in the human thymus. Method: immunoSEQ multiplex PCR; TCRdb's copy keeps in-frame clones and lacks some. The sample lists over 350,000 clones, approximately 95% seen once, with approximately 0.02% in the top ten. After removal of 6 bases from V and 7 bases from J, the junction contained 12 bases not matched to a gene. This CDR3 comprises 15 residues. The germline V gene has CDR1 MDHEN and CDR2 SYDVKM. This clone was counted a single time. This TCR was recovered from a human donor. The specimen was thymocytes. V and J are TRBV28 and TRBJ1-2, with 9 bases identical to TRBD1. The CDR3, as DNA: TGTGCCAGCAGACTACACCGGGACAGGGTGGGTGGCTACACCTTC. Translated: CASRLHRDRVGGYTF.